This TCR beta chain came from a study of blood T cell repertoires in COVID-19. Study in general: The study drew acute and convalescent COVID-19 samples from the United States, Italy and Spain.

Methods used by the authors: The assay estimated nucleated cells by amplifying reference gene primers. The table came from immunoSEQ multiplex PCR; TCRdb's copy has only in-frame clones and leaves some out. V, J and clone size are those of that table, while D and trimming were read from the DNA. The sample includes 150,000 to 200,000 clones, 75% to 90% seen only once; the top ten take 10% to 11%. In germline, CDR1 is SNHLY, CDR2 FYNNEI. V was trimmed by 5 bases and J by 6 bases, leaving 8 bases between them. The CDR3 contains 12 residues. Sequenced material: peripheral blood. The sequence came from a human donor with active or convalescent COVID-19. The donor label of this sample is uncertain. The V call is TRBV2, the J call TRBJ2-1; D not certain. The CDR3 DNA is TGTGCCAGCAGTCCAGGTCGCAATGAGCAGTTCTTC. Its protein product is CASSPGRNEQFF.